A selection of T cell receptor beta chains follows, all from one sample in a study of cytomegalovirus exposure and HLA in healthy donors. TCRdb keeps only in-frame clones here, not all; method: immunoSEQ multiplex PCR. Among 100,000 to 150,000 clones listed, approximately 86% were seen once. Sequenced input: PBMCs. These receptors all stem from a man aged 18 to 35 in good health and CMV-seropositive. The CDR3 runs from the conserved cysteine through the conserved F or W. D genes are given only for firm matches. Size values are once, few and many counts, or a class for expanded clones, and some rows have none.

j_gene	v_gene	d_gene	abundance	CDR3nt	CDR3aa
TRBJ1-6	TRBV4-1	TRBD1	NA	TGCGCCAGCAGCCAAGGGACAGGGACAAATTCACCCCTCCACTTT	CASSQGTGTNSPLHF
TRBJ2-7	TRBV19	NA	NA	TGTGCCACTGGACAGACCTACGAGCAGTACTTC	CATGQTYEQYF
TRBJ1-3	TRBV10-2	TRBD1	NA	TGCGCCAGCAGGACGTCAGGGGGCGCTGGGTCTGGAAACACCATATATTTT	CASRTSGGAGSGNTIYF
TRBJ1-5	TRBV6-1	TRBD1	NA	TGTGCCAGCAGCGGACAGGGAAGGCAGCCCCAGCATTTT	CASSGQGRQPQHF
TRBJ1-2	TRBV16	NA	NA	TGTGCCAGCAGCCCGGGACTTGGCTATGGCTACACCTTC	CASSPGLGYGYTF
TRBJ2-1	TRBV6-5	TRBD2	NA	TGTGCCAGCGGATCCGGGACTAGTGCCAATGAGCAGTTCTTC	CASGSGTSANEQFF
TRBJ2-3	TRBV2	NA	NA	TGTGCCACACAAAGTACACAGCAAAGGACGCAGTATTTT	CATQSTQQRTQYF
TRBJ2-3	TRBV12-5	TRBD2	NA	TGTGCTACGCGACCCTGGGGGGGGAACACAGATACGCAGTATTTT	CATRPWGGNTDTQYF
TRBJ2-3	TRBV30	NA	few	TGTGCCGCGGCACGGGGAGTAGATACGCAGTATTTT	CAAARGVDTQYF
TRBJ1-6	TRBV14	NA	NA	TGTGCCAGCAGCCTGAGCTCCTATAATTCACCCCTCCACTTT	CASSLSSYNSPLHF
TRBJ2-1	TRBV5-1	TRBD2	NA	TGCGCCACCAGTGGGACTAGCGGGGGGGCCCAGAGTGAGCAGTTCTTC	CATSGTSGGAQSEQFF
TRBJ1-6	TRBV18	NA	NA	TGTGCCAGCTCCCCGGCGGACAGACTGTTCGATTCACCCCTCCACTTT	CASSPADRLFDSPLHF
TRBJ1-1	TRBV5-6	TRBD1	NA	TGTGCCAGCAGCTCAATGGGCGACAGGGGCCGGCGGGGGGCTTTCTTT	CASSSMGDRGRRGAFF
TRBJ2-1	TRBV5-1	TRBD2	NA	TGCGCCAGCAGCGGGGCGGGGGGAACCTACAATGAGCAGTTCTTC	CASSGAGGTYNEQFF
TRBJ1-4	TRBV4-3	NA	NA	TGCGCCAGCAGCCAAGAGTGGGGGCTGGATGAAAAACTGTTTTTT	CASSQEWGLDEKLFF
TRBJ2-2	TRBV4-2	TRBD2	NA	TGTGCCAGCAGCCATAGCTGGGGGGGGGAGAGTGCGAACACCGGGGAGCTGTTTTTT	CASSHSWGGESANTGELFF
TRBJ2-1	TRBV28	NA	NA	TGTGCCAGCAGTTTAGGCACAGGGTACAATGAGCAGTTCTTC	CASSLGTGYNEQFF
TRBJ2-6	TRBV5-1	TRBD1	NA	TGCGCCAGCAGCATATTACAGGGGGCTGATGGGGCCAACGTCCTGACTTTC	CASSILQGADGANVLTF
TRBJ1-4	TRBV5-4	TRBD1	NA	TGTGCCAGCAGCCGGGACAGGAGTATTGGAGAAAAACTGTTTTTT	CASSRDRSIGEKLFF
TRBJ2-7	TRBV5-1	TRBD2	NA	TGCGCCAGCAGCTTGGACCCAGCGGGGAGCTCCTACGAGCAGTACTTC	CASSLDPAGSSYEQYF
TRBJ1-5	TRBV6-6	NA	NA	TGTGCCAGCAGCTCCCGACTGAATAGCAATCAGCCCCAGCATTTT	CASSSRLNSNQPQHF
TRBJ1-1	TRBV29-1	NA	NA	TGCAGCGTGAGTTCGGGCACTGAAGCTTTCTTT	CSVSSGTEAFF
TRBJ1-5	TRBV4-3	NA	NA	TGCGCCAGCAGCCAAGATCCTGGTACAAATTGGCCCCAGCATTTT	CASSQDPGTNWPQHF
TRBJ1-5	TRBV6-1	NA	NA	TGTGCCAGCAGTGTGAGGCAGGGAATGGGCAATCAGCCCCAGCATTTT	CASSVRQGMGNQPQHF
TRBJ2-7	TRBV19	TRBD2	NA	TGTGCCAGTAGTATTTCAGCTAGCGGGGGGTCCTACGAGCAGTACTTC	CASSISASGGSYEQYF
TRBJ2-1	TRBV5-1	TRBD1	once	TGCGCCAGCAGCTTGGAGACAGGGAACCATGAGCAGTTCTTC	CASSLETGNHEQFF